What follows describes a single T cell receptor beta chain. V lost 8 bases to trimming and J lost 4 bases; unmatched junction nucleotides: 6. CDR3 length: 14 residues. CDR1 is SGHTA and CDR2 is FQGNSA in the germline V gene. The data derive from a study of cytomegalovirus exposure and HLA in healthy donors. The PCR employed 60 Vbeta primers together with 13 Jbeta primers. Data came from immunoSEQ multiplex PCR; TCRdb stores just in-frame clones and leaves some out. This table has 150,000 to 200,000 clones, around nine tenths appearing once. This TCR came from a woman aged 18-29 years in good health and CMV-seronegative. The chain is built from TRBV7-2 and TRBJ1-4; the match to TRBD1 covers 8 bases. The sample taken for sequencing was PBMCs. CDR3 amino acids: CASGQGTYNEKLFF. CDR3 DNA: TGTGCCAGCGGACAGGGAACTTATAATGAAAAACTGTTTTTT.